Listed below are T cell receptor beta chains from one sample, sequenced in a study of cytomegalovirus exposure and HLA in healthy donors. Profiling relied on immunoSEQ multiplex PCR, and the TCRdb table lists in-frame clones only, not all of them. The table lists about 120,000 clones, approximately 80% of them singletons. The sample was PBMCs. Receptors originate from a young woman in good health and CMV-seronegative. CDR3s include the opening cysteine and the closing phenylalanine or tryptophan. A D gene is named only where the DNA matches it firmly. Clone size is not always given. Where it is, it says once, few, many or a class for expanded clones.

- | TRBJ1-1 | TRBV7-9 | - | CASSLTAANTEAFF | TGTGCCAGCAGCTTAACTGCGGCGAACACTGAAGCTTTCTTT
- | TRBJ2-5 | TRBV10-1 | - | CASNPRVGETQYF | TGCGCCAGCAATCCCAGGGTAGGGGAGACCCAGTACTTC
- | TRBJ2-7 | TRBV7-9 | - | CSSSLVGAQNSYEQYF | TGTTCCAGCAGCTTAGTGGGCGCCCAGAATTCCTACGAGCAGTACTTC
- | TRBJ2-1 | TRBV10-1 | few | CASSDGKAPLGNEQFF | TGCGCCAGCAGTGACGGGAAGGCTCCACTGGGCAATGAGCAGTTCTTC
TRBD2 | TRBJ2-1 | TRBV6-1 | - | CASTSGSANDEQFF | TGTGCCAGCACTAGCGGGAGTGCCAACGATGAGCAGTTCTTC
- | TRBJ2-7 | TRBV28 | - | CASSSSVHEQYF | -
- | TRBJ2-3 | TRBV7-3 | - | CASSPESTGWMTDTQYF | TGTGCCAGCAGCCCGGAGTCGACAGGTTGGATGACAGATACGCAGTATTTT
- | TRBJ2-5 | TRBV15 | - | CATSRDQGETETQYF | TGTGCCACCAGCAGAGATCAGGGTGAAACAGAGACCCAGTACTTC
- | TRBJ2-7 | TRBV15 | - | CATSRVVSGYEQYF | TGTGCCACCAGCAGAGTGGTATCGGGTTACGAGCAGTACTTC
TRBD1 | TRBJ1-2 | TRBV14 | - | CASSRRTGIHGYTF | TGTGCCAGCAGCCGCCGGACAGGTATTCATGGCTACACCTTC
TRBD2 | TRBJ2-7 | TRBV18 | - | CASPSGRNRYEQYF | TGTGCCAGTCCCAGCGGGAGAAACAGGTACGAGCAGTACTTC
TRBD1 | TRBJ2-2 | TRBV4-2 | - | CASSPWTGGFNTGELFF | TGTGCCAGCAGCCCGTGGACAGGGGGCTTCAACACCGGGGAGCTGTTTTTT
- | TRBJ2-1 | TRBV5-1 | - | CASSPQVSNEQFF | TGCGCCAGCAGCCCACAGGTTTCCAATGAGCAGTTCTTC
TRBD2 | TRBJ2-2 | TRBV7-3 | - | CASSFTGLAGGTGELFF | TGTGCCAGCAGCTTCACCGGACTAGCGGGAGGAACCGGGGAGCTGTTTTTT
TRBD2 | TRBJ2-3 | TRBV28 | - | CASSYPKAGGDTQYF | TGTGCCAGCAGTTATCCTAAAGCGGGAGGGGATACGCAGTATTTT